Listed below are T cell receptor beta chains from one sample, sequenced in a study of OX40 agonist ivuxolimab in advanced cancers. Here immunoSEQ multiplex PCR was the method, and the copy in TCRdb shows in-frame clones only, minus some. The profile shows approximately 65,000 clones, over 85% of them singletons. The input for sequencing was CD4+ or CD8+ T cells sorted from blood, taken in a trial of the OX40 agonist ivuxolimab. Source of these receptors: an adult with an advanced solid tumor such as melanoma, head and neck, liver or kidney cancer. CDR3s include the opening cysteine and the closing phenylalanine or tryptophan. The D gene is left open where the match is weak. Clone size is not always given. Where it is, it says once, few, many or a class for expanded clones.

DNA: TGTGCCAGCAGCGGCAGTAGCACAGATACGCAGTATTTT; CDR3: CASSGSSTDTQYF; J: TRBJ2-3; V: TRBV11-3; D: .; size: .
DNA: TGCGCCAGCAGCCAAGTAGAGGCGAGAACTCAGCCCCAGCATTTT; CDR3: CASSQVEARTQPQHF; J: TRBJ1-5; V: TRBV4-1; D: .; size: .
DNA: TGTGCCAGCAGTGGTGGATACGAGCAGTACTTC; CDR3: CASSGGYEQYF; J: TRBJ2-7; V: TRBV6-1; D: .; size: .
DNA: TGTGCCAGCAGCCCAGGGGACGGAGGTAATCAGCCCCAGCATTTT; CDR3: CASSPGDGGNQPQHF; J: TRBJ1-5; V: TRBV7-9; D: .; size: .
DNA: TGTGCCAGCAGCAAAGTTTCGGGACAGCCCTCACACGGGACGCAGTATTTT; CDR3: CASSKVSGQPSHGTQYF; J: TRBJ2-3; V: TRBV21-1; D: .; size: .
DNA: TGTGCCAGCACCCCCTCGGGACAGATCTATGGCTACACCTTC; CDR3: CASTPSGQIYGYTF; J: TRBJ1-2; V: TRBV6-6; D: TRBD1; size: .
DNA: TGTGCCAGCAGGGCGGGGGTAGGGGAGACCCAGTACTTC; CDR3: CASRAGVGETQYF; J: TRBJ2-5; V: TRBV6-6; D: TRBD2; size: once
DNA: TGTGCCAGCAGCCAAGGGGATAATTCACCCCTCCACTTT; CDR3: CASSQGDNSPLHF; J: TRBJ1-6; V: TRBV6-5; D: .; size: .
DNA: TGTGCCTGGAGTTTCTCCAGGGTGAATGAAAAACTGTTTTTT; CDR3: CAWSFSRVNEKLFF; J: TRBJ1-4; V: TRBV30; D: .; size: few
DNA: TGTGCCAGCAGCGCCAATACACAGAACACTGAAGCTTTCTTT; CDR3: CASSANTQNTEAFF; J: TRBJ1-1; V: TRBV7-9; D: .; size: .
DNA: TGTGCCAGCAGTTACTCGAGCGGGTTGGAGACCCAGTACTTC; CDR3: CASSYSSGLETQYF; J: TRBJ2-5; V: TRBV6-5; D: .; size: .
DNA: TGTGCCAGTACCCCCCGGGGCATAGACTCCCGTCTCAATCAGCCCCAGCATTTT; CDR3: CASTPRGIDSRLNQPQHF; J: TRBJ1-5; V: TRBV19; D: .; size: .
DNA: TGCGCCAGCAGCTTGACTTACAGGGTGGTATCCCCCTACGAGCAGTACTTC; CDR3: CASSLTYRVVSPYEQYF; J: TRBJ2-7; V: TRBV5-1; D: .; size: once
DNA: TGTGCCAGCAGTTCCCGGGGCGGGGGAGATACGCAGTATTTT; CDR3: CASSSRGGGDTQYF; J: TRBJ2-3; V: TRBV6-6; D: TRBD2; size: .
DNA: TGTGCCAGCAGCTTGGGGGACTGGGCGGAGACCCAGTACTTC; CDR3: CASSLGDWAETQYF; J: TRBJ2-5; V: TRBV5-4; D: .; size: .
DNA: TGTGCCAGCAGACGCACCCTCGGGGGGGGCCAGCCCCAGCATTTT; CDR3: CASRRTLGGGQPQHF; J: TRBJ1-5; V: TRBV6-5; D: .; size: .
DNA: TGTGCCAGCAGCCCCGGACAGGGTAAACAGCCCCAGCATTTT; CDR3: CASSPGQGKQPQHF; J: TRBJ1-5; V: TRBV16; D: TRBD1; size: .
DNA: TGTGCCTGGAGGCCGGAAAGGGGAGGCATGAGGGCTTTGAACACTGAAGCTTTCTTT; CDR3: CAWRPERGGMRALNTEAFF; J: TRBJ1-1; V: TRBV30; D: .; size: .